This T cell receptor (beta chain) was profiled in a study of regulatory T cells in long-lasting Graves disease. Study-level results: The sample size was small, and this may have reduced accuracy.

TCR beta libraries were built with iRepertoire HTBI primers and Arm-PCR of CDR3 regions. TCRdb reprocessed the multiplex PCR reads with MiXCR, giving one entry per CDR3 protein. There are some 250,000 distinct CDR3 sequences in the sample; more than 15% occur only once, and approximately 15% lies in the top ten. This clonotype was picked up many times. Its target is unknown. Noted time point: newly diagnosed GD, antithyroid drugs for less than 3 months. With RNA extracted from PBMCs as input, the TCR library was made. From each patient, around 9 milliliters of peripheral blood was drawn and collected into an EDTA anticoagulant tube. CDR1 and CDR2 from the germline V gene are LGHDT and YNNKEL (reference sequence). Germline trimming cut 8 bases from V and 7 bases from J; bases unmatched to any gene: 5. The CDR3 is 13 amino acids. The sample was also linked to a second study, of T cells in Graves' hyperthyroidism and ophthalmopathy. That work adds: The hyperthyroidism was newly diagnosed and had lasted under 2 months; the patients were aged 18 to 65. TCR CDR3 underwent first-round RT-PCR with the HTBI primer set.

This sequence originates from a woman in her 30s with Graves disease. Here the sequenced sample was peripheral blood mononuclear cells (PBMCs), taken at new diagnosis, from a patient treated with antithyroid drugs. The rearrangement joins TRBV3-1 to TRBJ1-2; TRBD1 matches at 12 bases. The CDR3 region is CASWGQGAGGYTF. The CDR3 DNA reads as TGTGCCAGCTGGGGACAGGGGGCTGGTGGCTACACCTTC.